Listed below are T cell receptor beta chains from one sample, sequenced in a study of T cell changes during pregnancy in multiple sclerosis. Using immunoSEQ multiplex PCR, the repertoire was profiled, and TCRdb retains in-frame clones only, with some absent. The sample includes about 46,000 clones, 80% to 95% seen only once; the top ten take 2% to 2.5%. The sequenced sample was peripheral blood, obtained in the third trimester of pregnancy. The origin of the receptors is a female donor with multiple sclerosis, enrolled in a pregnancy study. CDR3s include the opening cysteine and the closing phenylalanine or tryptophan. Fields, in order: V gene, J gene, clone size, D gene, CDR3 protein, CDR3 DNA. The D gene is left open where the match is weak. Clone size is not always given. Where it is, it says once, few, many or a class for expanded clones.

TRBV11-2	TRBJ2-7	.	TRBD1	CASSSNLDRRDYEQYF	TGTGCCAGCAGCTCCAATCTGGACAGGAGAGATTACGAGCAGTACTTC
TRBV4-3	TRBJ2-7	.	TRBD2	CASRQRLAGALEQYF	TGCGCCAGCAGACAGAGACTAGCGGGAGCTCTCGAGCAGTACTTC
TRBV14	TRBJ2-1	.	TRBD2	CASSSLAGGPYNEQFF	TGTGCCAGCAGCTCACTAGCGGGAGGGCCCTACAATGAGCAGTTCTTC
TRBV6-4	TRBJ2-1	few	TRBD2	CASSSTSGSGYNEQFF	TGTGCCAGCAGCTCTACTAGCGGGAGTGGCTACAATGAGCAGTTCTTC
TRBV5-1	TRBJ2-5	.	.	CASRAEEATQYF	TGCGCCAGCAGGGCGGAGGAGGCGACCCAGTACTTC
TRBV4-3	TRBJ2-1	.	TRBD2	CASSHGTSLSNEQFF	TGCGCCAGCAGCCATGGGACTAGTTTATCCAATGAGCAGTTCTTC
TRBV27	TRBJ2-7	.	TRBD2	CASSPSSGDYHYEQYF	TGTGCCAGCAGTCCGTCATCCGGGGACTACCACTACGAGCAGTACTTC
TRBV27	TRBJ1-1	.	TRBD1	CASSLSLGQGNTEAFF	TGTGCCAGCAGTTTATCTTTGGGACAGGGGAACACTGAAGCTTTCTTT
TRBV11-2	TRBJ2-5	.	TRBD2	CASSFRTSGQETQYF	TGTGCCAGCAGCTTCCGGACTAGCGGACAAGAGACCCAGTACTTC
TRBV5-1	TRBJ2-5	.	TRBD2	CASSLSGSQETQYF	TGCGCCAGCAGCTTGAGCGGGAGTCAAGAGACCCAGTACTTC
TRBV7-8	TRBJ2-7	.	TRBD1	CASSLPSGTAPYEQYF	TGTGCCAGCAGCCTTCCCTCCGGGACAGCCCCCTACGAGCAGTACTTC
TRBV15	TRBJ2-7	.	TRBD2	CATSRGTGTSGSYEQYF	TGTGCCACCAGCAGAGGGACGGGGACTAGCGGGAGCTACGAGCAGTACTTC
TRBV7-9	TRBJ2-4	.	TRBD1	CASSPTGVGNIQYF	TGTGCCAGCAGCCCCACAGGGGTGGGAAACATTCAGTACTTC
TRBV19	TRBJ1-5	few	.	CASSIVGGLSAQHF	TGTGCCAGTAGTATAGTAGGTGGGCTATCAGCCCAGCATTTT
TRBV7-9	TRBJ2-7	.	.	CASSPRDTDYEQYF	TGTGCCAGCAGCCCCAGGGACACTGACTACGAGCAGTACTTC
TRBV5-6	TRBJ2-2	.	.	CASSLAFLTSHGELFF	TGTGCCAGCAGCTTGGCCTTCTTAACTTCCCATGGGGAGCTGTTTTTT